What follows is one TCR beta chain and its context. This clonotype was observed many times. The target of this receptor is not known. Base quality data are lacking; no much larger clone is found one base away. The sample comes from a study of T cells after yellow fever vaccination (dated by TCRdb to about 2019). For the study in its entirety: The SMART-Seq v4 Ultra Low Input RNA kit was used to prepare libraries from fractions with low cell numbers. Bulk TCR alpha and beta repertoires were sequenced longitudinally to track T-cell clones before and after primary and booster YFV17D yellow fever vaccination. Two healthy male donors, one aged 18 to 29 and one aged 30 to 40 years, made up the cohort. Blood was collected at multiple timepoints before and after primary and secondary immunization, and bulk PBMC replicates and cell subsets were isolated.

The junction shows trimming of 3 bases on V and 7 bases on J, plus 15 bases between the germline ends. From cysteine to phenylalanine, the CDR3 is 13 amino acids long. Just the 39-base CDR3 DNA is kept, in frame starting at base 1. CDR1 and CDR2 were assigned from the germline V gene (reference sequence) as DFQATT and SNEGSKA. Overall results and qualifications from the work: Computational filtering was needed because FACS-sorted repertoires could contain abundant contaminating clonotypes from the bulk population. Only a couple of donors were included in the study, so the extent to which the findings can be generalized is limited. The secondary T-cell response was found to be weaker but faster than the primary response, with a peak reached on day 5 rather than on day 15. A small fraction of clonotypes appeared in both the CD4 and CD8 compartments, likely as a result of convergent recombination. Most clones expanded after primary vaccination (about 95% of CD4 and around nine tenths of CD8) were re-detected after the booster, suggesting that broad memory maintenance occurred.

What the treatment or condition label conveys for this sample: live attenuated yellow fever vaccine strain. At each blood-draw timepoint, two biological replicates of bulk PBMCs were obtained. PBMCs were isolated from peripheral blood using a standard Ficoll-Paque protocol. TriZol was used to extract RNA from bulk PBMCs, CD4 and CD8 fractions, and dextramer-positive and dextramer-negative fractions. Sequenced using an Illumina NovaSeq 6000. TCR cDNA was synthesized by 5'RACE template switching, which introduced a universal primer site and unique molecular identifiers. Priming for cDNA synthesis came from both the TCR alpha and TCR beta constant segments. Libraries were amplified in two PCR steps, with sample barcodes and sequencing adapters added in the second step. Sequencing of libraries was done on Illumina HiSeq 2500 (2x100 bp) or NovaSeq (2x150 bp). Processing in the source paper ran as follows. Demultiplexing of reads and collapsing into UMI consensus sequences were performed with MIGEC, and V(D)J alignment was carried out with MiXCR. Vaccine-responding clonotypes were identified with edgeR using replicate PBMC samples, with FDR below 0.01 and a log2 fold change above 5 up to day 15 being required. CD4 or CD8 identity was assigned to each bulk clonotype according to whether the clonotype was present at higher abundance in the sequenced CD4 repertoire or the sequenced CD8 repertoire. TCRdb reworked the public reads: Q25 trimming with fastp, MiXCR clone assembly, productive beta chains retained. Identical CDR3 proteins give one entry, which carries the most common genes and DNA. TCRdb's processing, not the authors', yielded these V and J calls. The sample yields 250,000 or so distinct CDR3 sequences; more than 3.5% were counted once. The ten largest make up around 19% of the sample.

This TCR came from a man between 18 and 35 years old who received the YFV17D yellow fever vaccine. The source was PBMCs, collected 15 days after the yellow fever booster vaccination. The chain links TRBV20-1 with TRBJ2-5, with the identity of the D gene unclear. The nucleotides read TGCAGTGCTAGTCCCGGGTTCCGAGGGACCCAGTACTTC. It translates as CSASPGFRGTQYF.